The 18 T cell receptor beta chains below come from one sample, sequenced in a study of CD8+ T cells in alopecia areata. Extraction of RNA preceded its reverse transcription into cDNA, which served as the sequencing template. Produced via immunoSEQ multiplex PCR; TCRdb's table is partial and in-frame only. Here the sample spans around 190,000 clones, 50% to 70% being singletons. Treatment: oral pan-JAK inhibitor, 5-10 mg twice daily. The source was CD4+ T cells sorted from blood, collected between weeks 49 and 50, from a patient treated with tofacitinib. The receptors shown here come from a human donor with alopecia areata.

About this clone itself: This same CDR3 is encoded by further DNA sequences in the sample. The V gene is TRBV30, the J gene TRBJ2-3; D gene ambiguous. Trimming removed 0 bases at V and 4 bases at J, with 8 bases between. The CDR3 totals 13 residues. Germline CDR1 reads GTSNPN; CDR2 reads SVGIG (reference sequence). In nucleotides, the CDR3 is TGTGCCTGGAGTGTCCTCGGCGCAGATACGCAGTATTTT. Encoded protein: CAWSVLGADTQYF.

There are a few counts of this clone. CDR3 region: CASSVEGYGYTF. The CDR3 coding sequence is TGTGCCAGCAGTGTAGAGGGCTATGGCTACACCTTC. The chain carries TRBV2 and TRBJ1-2; D gene uncertain. The germline gives CDR1 SNHLY, CDR2 FYNNEI. The CDR3 loop spans 12 amino acids. Trimming removed 4 bases from V and 4 bases from J, with 7 bases in between.

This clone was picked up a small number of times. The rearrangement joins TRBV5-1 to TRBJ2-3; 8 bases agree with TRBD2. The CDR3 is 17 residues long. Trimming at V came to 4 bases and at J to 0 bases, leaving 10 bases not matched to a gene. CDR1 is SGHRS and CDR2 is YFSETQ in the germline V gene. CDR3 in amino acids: CASSPIKAGVSTDTQYF. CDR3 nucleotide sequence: TGCGCCAGCAGCCCGATCAAAGCGGGGGTGAGCACAGATACGCAGTATTTT.

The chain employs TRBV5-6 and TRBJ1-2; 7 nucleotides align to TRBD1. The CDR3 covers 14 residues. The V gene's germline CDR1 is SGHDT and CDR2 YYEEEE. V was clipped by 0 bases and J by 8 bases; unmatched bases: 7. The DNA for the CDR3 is TGTGCCAGCAGCTTGGGCAGGGGGAAGTCCGGCTACACCTTC. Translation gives CASSLGRGKSGYTF.

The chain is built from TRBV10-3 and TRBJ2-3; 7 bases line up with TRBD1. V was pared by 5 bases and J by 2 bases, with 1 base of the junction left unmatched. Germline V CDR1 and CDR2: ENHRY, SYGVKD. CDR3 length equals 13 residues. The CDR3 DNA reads TGTGCCATCAGTACAGGGGCCACAGATACGCAGTATTTT. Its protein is CAISTGATDTQYF.

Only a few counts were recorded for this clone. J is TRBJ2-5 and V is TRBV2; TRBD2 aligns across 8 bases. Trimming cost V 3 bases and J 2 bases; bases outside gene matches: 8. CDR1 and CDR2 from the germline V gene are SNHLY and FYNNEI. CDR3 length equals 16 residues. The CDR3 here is CASSDAKRGIQETQYF. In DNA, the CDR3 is TGTGCCAGCAGTGACGCAAAGCGGGGGATACAAGAGACCCAGTACTTC.

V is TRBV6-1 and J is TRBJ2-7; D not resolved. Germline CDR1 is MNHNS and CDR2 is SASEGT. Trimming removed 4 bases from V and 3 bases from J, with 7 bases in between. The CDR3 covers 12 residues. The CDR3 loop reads CASSVHSYEQYF. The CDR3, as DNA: TGTGCCAGCAGTGTGCACAGCTACGAGCAGTACTTC.

The CDR3 reads CASSPQAGRYNEQFF. The CDR3 DNA follows: TGTGCCAGCAGCCCCCAAGCGGGACGATACAATGAGCAGTTCTTC. The chain couples TRBV11-2 to TRBJ2-1, with TRBD2 identical over 7 bases. Germline CDR1 is SGHAT and CDR2 is FQNNGV. The CDR3 totals 15 residues. The V segment lost 5 bases and the J segment 4 bases; nucleotides outside the gene matches: 8. The variable domain in full, completed from reference TRBV11-2 and TRBJ2-1, reads EAGVAQSPRYKIIEKRQSVAFWCNPISGHATLYWYQQILGQGPKLLIQFQNNGVVDDSQLPKDRFSAERLKGVDSTLKIQPAKLEDSAVYLCASSPQAGRYNEQFFGPGTRLTVL.

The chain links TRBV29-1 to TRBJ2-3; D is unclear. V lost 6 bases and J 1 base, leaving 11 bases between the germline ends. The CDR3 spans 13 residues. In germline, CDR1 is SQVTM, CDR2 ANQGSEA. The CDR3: CSVRRRGTDTQYF. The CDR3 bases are TGCAGCGTCCGCCGTCGGGGCACAGATACGCAGTATTTT.

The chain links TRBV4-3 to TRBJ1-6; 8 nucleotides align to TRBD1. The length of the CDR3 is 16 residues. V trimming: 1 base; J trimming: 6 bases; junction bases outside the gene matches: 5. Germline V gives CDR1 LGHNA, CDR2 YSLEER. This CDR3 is CASSQVQGASNSPLHF. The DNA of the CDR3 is TGCGCCAGCAGCCAAGTCCAGGGGGCAAGTAATTCACCCCTCCACTTT.

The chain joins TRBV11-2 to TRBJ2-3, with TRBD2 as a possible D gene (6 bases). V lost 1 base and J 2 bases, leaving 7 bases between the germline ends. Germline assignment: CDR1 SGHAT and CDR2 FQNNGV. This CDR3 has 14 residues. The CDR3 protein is CASSLGDFTDTQYF. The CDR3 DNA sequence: TGTGCCAGCAGCTTAGGGGACTTCACAGATACGCAGTATTTT.

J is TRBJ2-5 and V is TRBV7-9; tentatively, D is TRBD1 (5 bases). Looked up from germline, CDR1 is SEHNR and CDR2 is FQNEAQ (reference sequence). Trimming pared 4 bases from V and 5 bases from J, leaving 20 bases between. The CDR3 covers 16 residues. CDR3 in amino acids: CASSSPRTYGTETQYF. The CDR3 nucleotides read TGTGCCAGCAGCTCACCGAGGACATACGGTACCGAGACCCAGTACTTC.

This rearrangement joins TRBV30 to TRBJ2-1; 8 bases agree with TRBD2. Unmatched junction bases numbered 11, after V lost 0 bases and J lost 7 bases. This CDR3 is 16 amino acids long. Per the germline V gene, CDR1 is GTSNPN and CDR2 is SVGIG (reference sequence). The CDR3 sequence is CAWSVWQAGGVNEQFF. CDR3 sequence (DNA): TGTGCCTGGAGTGTATGGCAGGCGGGGGGAGTTAATGAGCAGTTCTTC.

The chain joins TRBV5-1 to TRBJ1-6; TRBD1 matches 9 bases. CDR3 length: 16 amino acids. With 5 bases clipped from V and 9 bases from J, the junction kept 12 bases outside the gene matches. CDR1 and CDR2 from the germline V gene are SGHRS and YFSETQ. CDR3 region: CASRPNRGQGGSPLHF. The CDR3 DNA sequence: TGCGCCAGCAGGCCAAACCGGGGACAGGGCGGTTCACCCCTCCACTTT.

The CDR3 DNA reads TGTGCCAGCAGCTTAAATAGCGGCCTAAACACAGATACGCAGTATTTT. Encoded protein: CASSLNSGLNTDTQYF. This chain links TRBV7-6 with TRBJ2-3; D may be TRBD2 (6 bases). The V end was cut by 2 bases, the J end by 2 bases, with 14 bases between. This CDR3 is built from 16 residues. Germline lookup yields CDR1 SGHVS and CDR2 FNYEAQ.

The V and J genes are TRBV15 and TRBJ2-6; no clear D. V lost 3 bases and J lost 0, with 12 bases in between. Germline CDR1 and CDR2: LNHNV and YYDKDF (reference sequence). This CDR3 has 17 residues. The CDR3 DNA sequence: TGTGCCACCAGCAGTCCATTTATCCTCTCTGGGGCCAACGTCCTGACTTTC. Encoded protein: CATSSPFILSGANVLTF.

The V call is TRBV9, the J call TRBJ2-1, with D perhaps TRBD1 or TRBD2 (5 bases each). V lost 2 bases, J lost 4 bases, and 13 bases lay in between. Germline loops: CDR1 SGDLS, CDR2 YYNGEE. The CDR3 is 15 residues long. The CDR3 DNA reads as TGTGCCAGCAGCGTCGACAGCGGCCATTACAATGAGCAGTTCTTC. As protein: CASSVDSGHYNEQFF.

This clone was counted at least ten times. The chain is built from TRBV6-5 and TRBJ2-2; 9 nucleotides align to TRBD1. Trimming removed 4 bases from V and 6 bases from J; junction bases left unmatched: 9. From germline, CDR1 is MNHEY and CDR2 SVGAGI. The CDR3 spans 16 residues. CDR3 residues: CASSSPGQGSPGELFF. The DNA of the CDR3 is TGTGCCAGCAGTTCACCGGGACAGGGTAGCCCCGGGGAGCTGTTTTTT.